The next 23 T cell receptor beta chains were all read from a single sample in a study of tissue T cells after allogeneic stem cell transplantation (dated by TCRdb to 2021 to 2024). The time point label, as the study defines it: mouse harvest day 7 after allogeneic transplant. Mouse grafts combined 10^7 T-cell-depleted bone marrow cells with 10^6 splenic CD5+ T cells, given via tail vein injection. The receptor library was made with the immunoSEQ multiplex PCR assay. The clones in this table, taken by TCRdb from immuneACCESS, are in-frame only. Not every clone is retained; where verified, under half of the shortfall comes from an unresolved V gene, and the cause of the rest is unknown. The sample data list around 6,500 clones, and more than 40% of these were observed just once. The ten largest account for 7.8% of the sample. Sequencing input: gut tissue. The receptors here all came from a female BALB/c mouse given C57BL/6 T cells with graft-versus-host disease after an allogeneic hematopoietic cell transplant.

About this clone: Gene names denote mouse genes. The read falls 1 residue short of the CDR3 end, and the missing part is taken from the germline J gene. The rearrangement joins TRBV12-1 to TRBJ2-5; D remains unclear. V lost 0 bases, J lost 3 bases, and 3 bases lay in between. CDR3 length: 12 amino acids. CDR1 is SGHSN and CDR2 is HYEKVE in the germline V gene. CDR3 DNA (partial): TGTGCCAGCTCTCTCCAGCAAGACACCCAGTAC. Its protein is CASSLQQDTQY. In full, the CDR3 is CASSLQQDTQYF.

For this clone: Any gene name here is a mouse gene name. The read ends 1 residue shy of where the CDR3 ends; the end is completed using the germline J gene. The sample carries other DNA sequences with the same CDR3. The chain links TRBV4 to TRBJ1-1; no firm D call. The germline V gene has CDR1 LGHDT and CDR2 YNNKQL (reference sequence). The CDR3 totals 12 residues. Trimming stripped 5 bases from V and 1 base from J, with 5 bases between. CDR3 DNA, as far as it was read: TGTGCCAGCAGCCACAGGAACACAGAAGTCTTC. Residues: CASSHRNTEVF. The complete CDR3 reads CASSHRNTEVFF.

On this clone itself: Here the gene names and germline are mouse. The read terminates 1 residue before the CDR3 end, so the remaining end is supplied by the germline J gene. The V gene is TRBV5, the J gene TRBJ2-5; D is possibly TRBD2 (6 bases). Trimming took 5 bases from V and 2 from J, leaving 11 bases between them. CDR1 and CDR2 (germline): LGHNA, YNLKQL (reference sequence). This CDR3 comprises 14 residues. The CDR3 is CASSTWGIQDTQYF. The CDR3 bases that were read are TGTGCCAGCAGCACCTGGGGAATCCAAGACACCCAGTAC.

About this clone itself: Mouse gene names apply. The read terminates 1 residue ahead of where the CDR3 ends, so the germline J gene completes it. V usage is TRBV5 and J usage is TRBJ2-5; possible D gene TRBD2, 6 bases. The CDR3 runs to 14 residues. Per the germline V gene, CDR1 is LGHNA and CDR2 is YNLKQL (reference sequence). V lost 4 bases, J lost 3 bases, and 11 bases lay in between. The CDR3 reads CASSLRDFQDTQYF. CDR3 DNA, as far as it was read: TGTGCCAGCAGCCTCCGGGACTTTCAAGACACCCAGTAC.

Note on this clone: Mouse gene names and germline throughout. CDR3 amino acids: CASSLLGAETLYF. The CDR3 DNA, read in part, is TGTGCCAGCAGCTTACTGGGTGCAGAAACGCTGTAT. This sequence joins TRBV3 and TRBJ2-3, with no clear D. The CDR3 end falls 1 residue outside the read, so it is completed with the germline J gene. Germline V gene sequence: CDR1 SNHLY, CDR2 FYNGKV (reference sequence). The CDR3 is 13 residues long. V was pared by 2 bases and J by 1 base, with 4 bases between.

This clone was counted between two and nine times. All gene names here are mouse names. The DNA ends 1 residue before the CDR3 does, and the rest of the CDR3 is filled in from the germline J gene. The chain combines TRBV26 with TRBJ2-1; D is undetermined. CDR1 and CDR2 (germline): KGHPV, FQNQEV (reference sequence). With 6 bases removed from V and 0 bases from J, the gap between germline ends came to 6 bases. CDR3 size: 13 residues. The CDR3 sequence: CASSLDNYAEQFF. The DNA read from the CDR3 is TGTGCCAGCAGCCTGGATAACTATGCTGAGCAGTTC.

On this clone itself: The genes and germline here are from mouse. The read falls 1 residue short of the CDR3 end, and the missing part is taken from the germline J gene. The rearrangement joins TRBV12-2 to TRBJ2-5, with D tentatively TRBD1 (5 bases). The V end lost 0 bases, the J end lost 3 bases, and 6 bases lay between the germline ends. The CDR3 is 13 residues long. Germline-derived CDR1 and CDR2 are SGHLS and HYDKME. CDR3 in amino acids: CASSLKGQDTQYF. CDR3 bases read: TGTGCCAGCTCTCTCAAGGGGCAAGACACCCAGTAC.

Remarks on this clone: Genes and germline are mouse. The read ends 1 residue shy of where the CDR3 ends; the end is completed using the germline J gene. The chain is built from TRBV31 and TRBJ2-7; 9 bases are a match to TRBD2. The CDR3 has 14 amino acids. Germline loops: CDR1 GKSSPN, CDR2 SITVG. V lost 0 bases and J lost 8; bases outside the gene matches: 8. Partial CDR3 DNA: TGTGCCTGGAGTCTAGATGGGGGGGCGGGGCAACAGTAC. Amino acids: CAWSLDGGAGQQY. The entire CDR3 reads CAWSLDGGAGQQYF.

Regarding this clone: The germline and genes are mouse ones. The CDR3 extends 1 residue past the end of the read, so its final part is completed from the germline J gene. The V call is TRBV16, the J call TRBJ2-7; D is unresolved. Trimming removed 5 bases at V and 4 bases at J, with 3 bases between. This CDR3 has 10 amino acids. Germline V gene sequence: CDR1 SGHSA, CDR2 FRNQAP. CDR3 region: CASSRYEQYF. CDR3 DNA, as far as it was read: TGTGCAAGCAGCCGTTATGAACAGTAC.

This clone was counted only a few times. Gene names follow the mouse nomenclature. The read comes to an end 1 residue before the CDR3 does, leaving the germline J gene to fill in the end. The chain recombines TRBV26 with TRBJ2-2; 8 bases match TRBD2. After removal of 1 base from V and 7 bases from J, the junction contained 5 bases not matched to a gene. Germline lookup yields CDR1 KGHPV and CDR2 FQNQEV (reference sequence). CDR3 length equals 15 residues. The part of the CDR3 DNA that was read is TGTGCCAGCAGTCTGTTGGCTGGGGGGTTCGGGCAGCTCTAC. Protein: CASSLLAGGFGQLY. The full CDR3 protein reads CASSLLAGGFGQLYF.

A note on this clone: Mouse names are used for the genes. The CDR3 protein is CASSQGGGSSYEQYF. The CDR3 bases that were read are TGTGCCAGCAGCCAAGGTGGGGGGAGCTCCTATGAACAGTAC. The rearrangement links TRBV5 to TRBJ2-7, with 7 bases identical to TRBD2. The read gets to within 1 residue of the CDR3 end, and the germline J gene fills in the rest. In germline, CDR1 is LGHNA, CDR2 YNLKQL (reference sequence). The trim removed 1 base at V and 0 bases at J, leaving 3 bases unmatched. The CDR3 length is 15 residues.

As to this clone: Genes and germline come from the mouse. Coverage ceases 1 residue before the CDR3 finishes, and the germline J gene fills in the end. The rearrangement uses TRBV23 and TRBJ2-3; TRBD2 was called by the table and not checked on the DNA. This CDR3 region has 14 residues. Germline values: CDR1 KGHTA, CDR2 FQNQQP. Incomplete CDR3 DNA: TGCTCCAGCAGTCAATCGGGGGGGGCGGAAACGCTGTAT. Its translation: CSSSQSGGAETLY. The complete CDR3 reads CSSSQSGGAETLYF. The whole variable domain, filled in from reference TRBV23 and TRBJ2-3, reads DAAVTQKPRYLIKMKGQEAEMKCIPEKGHTAVFWYQQKQSKELKFLIYFQNQQPLDQIDMVKERFSAVCPSSSLCSLGIRTCEAEDSALYLCSSSQSGGAETLYFGSGTRLTVL.

Of note for this clone: The genes and germline here are from mouse. The CDR3 DNA, read in part, is TGTGCCAGCAGCCAAGTCGGAGGGGCCCCCGGGCAGCTCTAC. Its protein is CASSQVGGAPGQLY. The full CDR3 is CASSQVGGAPGQLYF. The chain carries TRBV5 and TRBJ2-2; D is possibly TRBD1 or TRBD2 (5 bases each). With the read ending 1 residue before the CDR3 end, the germline J gene is used to fill in that end. The germline CDR1 and CDR2 sequences are LGHNA and YNLKQL (reference sequence). This CDR3 has 15 residues. V lost 1 base and J lost 6, with 12 bases in between.

Turning to this clone: Mouse gene names apply. The read gets to within 1 residue of the CDR3 end, and the germline J gene fills in the rest. The genes are TRBV3 and TRBJ1-2; no firm D call. From germline, CDR1 is SNHLY and CDR2 FYNGKV (reference sequence). This CDR3 contains 13 residues. V was cut by 1 base and J by 0 bases, with 3 bases left in between. The CDR3 DNA, read in part, is TGTGCCAGCAGCTTAGGGGCAAACTCCGACTACACC. Amino acid sequence: CASSLGANSDYT. The CDR3 in its entirety is CASSLGANSDYTF. The variable domain in full, completed from reference TRBV3 and TRBJ1-2, reads GPKVLQIPSHQIIDMGQMVTLNCDPVSNHLYFYWYKQILGQQMEFLVNFYNGKVMEKSKLFKDQFSVERPDGSYFTLKIQPTALEDSAVYFCASSLGANSDYTFGSGTRLLVI.

By share, this clone counts as medium-sized. Any gene name here is a mouse gene name. Read data end 1 residue before the CDR3 end; the end is taken from the germline J gene. V gene TRBV26 combines with J gene TRBJ2-7, with D hard to call. CDR1 is KGHPV and CDR2 is FQNQEV in the germline V gene (reference sequence). V lost 2 bases to trimming and J lost 3 bases, with 5 bases between them. The length of the CDR3 is 12 residues. Partial CDR3 DNA: TGTGCCAGCAGTCTGGGCTACTATGAACAGTAC. It encodes CASSLGYYEQY. The whole CDR3 region reads CASSLGYYEQYF.

Comments on this clone: Germline and genes: mouse. Coverage ceases 1 residue before the CDR3 finishes, and the germline J gene fills in the end. The chain couples TRBV12-2 to TRBJ2-5; 11 nucleotides line up with TRBD2. J was trimmed by 6 bases and V by 4 bases; bases with no gene match: 5. CDR3 length: 14 residues. The germline V gene encodes CDR1 SGHLS and CDR2 HYDKME. The chain's CDR3 is CASSRTGGADTQYF. The CDR3 DNA, read in part, is TGTGCCAGCTCCCGTACTGGGGGGGCGGACACCCAGTAC.

Comments on this clone: The genes are named according to mouse. The read ends 1 residue early relative to the CDR3; the germline J gene fills the gap. The rearrangement uses TRBV12-1 and TRBJ2-7, with D maybe TRBD1 (6 bases). Germline CDR1 and CDR2: SGHSN and HYEKVE. V lost 2 bases, J lost 6 bases, and 13 bases lay in between. This CDR3 region has 13 residues. CDR3 DNA, as far as it was read: TGTGCCAGCTCTCGCTCACAGGGAACTGAACAGTAC. Protein sequence: CASSRSQGTEQY. The CDR3 reads in full as CASSRSQGTEQYF.

With respect to this clone: The genes and germline here are from mouse. With the read ending 1 residue before the CDR3 end, the germline J gene is used to fill in that end. Other DNA sequences within the sample encode an identical CDR3. V usage is TRBV23 and J usage is TRBJ1-1; TRBD1 is taken as the D call from the table, unchecked against the DNA. The CDR3 covers 15 residues. Germline loops: CDR1 KGHTA, CDR2 FQNQQP. CDR3 region: CSSSQSGGGNTEVFF. The DNA read from the CDR3 is TGCTCCAGCAGTCAATCAGGGGGAGGAAACACAGAAGTCTTC.

For this clone: The germline and genes are mouse ones. The read stops 1 residue short of the end of the CDR3; the missing end is completed from the germline J gene. This rearrangement joins TRBV26 to TRBJ1-6; D might be TRBD1 (6 bases). TRBJ1-6 belongs to the ORF category, with a function that is uncertain. The CDR3 has 15 amino acids. The germline gives CDR1 KGHPV, CDR2 FQNQEV (reference sequence). The germline V and J ends were trimmed by 4 bases and 7 bases, with 14 bases remaining between them. This CDR3 reads CASSPQTGMNSPLYF. The CDR3 DNA, read in part, is TGTGCCAGCAGTCCTCAAACAGGGATGAATTCGCCCCTCTAC.

Comment on this clone: The gene names here belong to mouse. The read ends 1 residue early relative to the CDR3; the germline J gene fills the gap. V gene TRBV15 combines with J gene TRBJ2-2, with D possibly matching TRBD1 (6 bases). Germline CDR1 reads SGHND; CDR2 reads FRSKSL. This CDR3 is built from 13 residues. V was cut by 4 bases and J by 5 bases, with 8 bases left in between. The covered CDR3 bases are TGTGCCAGCAGTTACAGGGATACCGGGCAGCTCTAC. This codes for CASSYRDTGQLY. The entire CDR3 is CASSYRDTGQLYF.

Points on this clone: Gene names and germline match the mouse. The read comes to an end 1 residue before the CDR3 does, leaving the germline J gene to fill in the end. This rearrangement joins TRBV12-2 to TRBJ2-2; 8 nucleotides agree with TRBD2. The CDR3 totals 15 residues. V gave up 4 bases and J gave up 1 base; unmatched junction bases: 4. Germline lookup yields CDR1 SGHLS and CDR2 HYDKME. The sequenced CDR3 bases are TGTGCCAGCTCACCGGGACTGGAAAACACCGGGCAGCTCTAC. Translated: CASSPGLENTGQLY. The full CDR3 reads CASSPGLENTGQLYF.

Details on this clone: These gene names are mouse names. From the germline J gene comes the end of the CDR3, since the read stops 1 residue before it. The chain joins TRBV13-1 to TRBJ2-2; no firm D call. Germline lookup yields CDR1 NSHNY and CDR2 SYGAGN. V shed 2 bases and J shed 0 bases, with 8 bases lying between them. This CDR3 contains 15 residues. CDR3 in amino acids: CASSEATSNTGQLYF. CDR3 bases read: TGTGCCAGCAGTGAGGCGACTTCAAACACCGGGCAGCTCTAC.

On this clone: Here the gene names and germline are mouse. The CDR3 end falls 1 residue outside the read, so it is completed with the germline J gene. The V and J genes are TRBV1 and TRBJ2-2; 9 bases agree with TRBD1. Germline V lookup: CDR1 NSQYPW, CDR2 LRSPGD (reference sequence). CDR3 length: 15 residues. V shed 6 bases and J 0 bases; nucleotides not matched to a gene: 2. CDR3 loop: CTCRRDRANTGQLYF. The CDR3 DNA, read in part, is TGCACCTGCAGGAGGGACAGGGCAAACACCGGGCAGCTCTAC.